This T cell receptor (beta chain) derives from a study of radiotherapy plus CTLA-4 blockade in lung cancer. Study at large: Objective responses occurred in 18% of patients; around 28% had disease control. Study results and limitations: Reports state that early shifts in blood T cell clones, with interferon-beta, best predicted response. Subsequent to radiotherapy plus ipilimumab, tumor-derived TCR clones underwent expansion in blood.

Turning to this clone: The target antigen is unknown.

Treatment of patients with chemo-refractory metastatic non-small-cell lung cancer consisted of focal radiation plus CTLA-4 blockade with ipilimumab. V was pared by 5 bases and J by 6 bases, with 16 bases between. The CDR3 has 14 residues. Germline V gene data show CDR1 as KGHSH and CDR2 as LQKENI. Assay used: immunoSEQ multiplex PCR; TCRdb lists only in-frame clones, some missing. The sample holds around 78,000 clones, roughly 79% seen once. Sequencing was performed on peripheral blood, taken from a patient treated with radiotherapy plus ipilimumab. This receptor was identified in a human donor with non-small cell lung cancer who had a partial response to radiotherapy plus ipilimumab. Some clones in this sample may be carry-over from other donors' samples. The chain carries TRBV18 and TRBJ1-1; D might be TRBD1 (6 bases). Here the CDR3 reads CASSSDSGSAEAFF. CDR3 nucleotide sequence: TGTGCCAGCTCATCGGACAGCGGGAGCGCTGAAGCTTTCTTT.